This TCR beta chain was identified in a study of neurological immune-mediated disorders. Study-level background: In a group of some 35 multiple sclerosis patients, 31 had the relapsing-remitting type and 3 had the secondary progressive type. Overall study results and limits: No sharing of CDR3 amino acid sequences was observed among expanded clones across subjects, suggesting private repertoires in all groups. Phylogenetic grouping assigned the repertoires of 18 of 34 multiple sclerosis patients to a single related-CDR3 cluster, representing a possible signature.

The cDNA was generated by 5'RACE with 10-nucleotide random UMIs. TCRdb re-analysed the 5' RACE reads in MiXCR, keeping a single row per CDR3 protein. The sample has 87,000 or so distinct CDR3 sequences, roughly 3.5% seen once. The CDR3 has 14 amino acids. Germline V gives CDR1 KGHSH, CDR2 LQKENI. Trimming removed 8 bases from V and 3 bases from J, with 16 bases in between. There are many counts of this clonotype. Antigen: not known. What was sequenced was PBMCs. The rearrangement joins TRBV18 to TRBJ1-1, with a possible D match to TRBD1 (6 bases). This clonotype was obtained from a woman between 18 and 30 years old with multiple sclerosis. The CDR3 is CASAGRGMDTEAFF. DNA for the CDR3: TGTGCCAGCGCTGGGAGGGGGATGGACACTGAAGCTTTCTTT.